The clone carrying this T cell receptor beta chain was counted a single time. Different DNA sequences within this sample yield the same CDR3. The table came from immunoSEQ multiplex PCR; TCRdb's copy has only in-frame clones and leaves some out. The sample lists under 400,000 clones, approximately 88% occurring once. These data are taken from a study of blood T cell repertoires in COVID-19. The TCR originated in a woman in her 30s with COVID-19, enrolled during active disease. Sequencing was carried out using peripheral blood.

The CDR3 coding sequence is TGCGCCAGCAGCCAAAGGCAGGGAGAGACCCAGTACTTC. Amino acids: CASSQRQGETQYF. The rearrangement uses TRBV4-3 and TRBJ2-5; the D gene is possibly TRBD1 (5 bases). The CDR3 has 13 residues. Germline values: CDR1 LGHNA, CDR2 YSLEER. The V end was cut by 2 bases, the J end by 4 bases, with 8 bases between.